The 14 T cell receptor beta chains below come from one sample, sequenced in a study of shared clonotypes between healthy human individuals. Some clones are missing from TCRdb's copy, which holds only in-frame ones; the method was immunoSEQ multiplex PCR. The repertoire includes around 1.9 million clones, 90% to 95% of them detected once, and 1.5% to 2% sits in the top ten. Terminally differentiated effector memory CD45RA+ cells were excluded by CCR7 positive selection of CD45RO-negative cells. Sequenced input: naive CD8+ T cells from PBMCs. Source of these receptors: a man aged 18 to 30 in good health. Some clones in this sample may be carry-over from other donors' samples.

V gene TRBV27 combines with J gene TRBJ2-2; the D gene is possibly TRBD2 (5 bases). Between the trimmed V and J ends, which lost 5 bases and 3 bases, there was a span of 16 bases. This CDR3 is 16 amino acids long. Germline values: CDR1 MNHEY, CDR2 SMNVEV (reference sequence). The CDR3 reads CASSPTRGVHTGELFF. The CDR3 DNA reads TGTGCCAGCAGTCCCACCCGGGGAGTCCACACCGGGGAGCTGTTTTTT.

On this clone itself: A clone one base away is much larger, so this may be a read error. The V call is TRBV5-5, the J call TRBJ1-1; no clear D. V was trimmed by 0 bases and J by 3 bases, leaving 3 bases between them. This CDR3 contains 12 residues. CDR1 SGHKS and CDR2 YYEKEE come from the germline V gene (reference sequence). This CDR3 reads CASSLGYTEAFF. Here the CDR3 DNA reads TGTGCCAGCAGCTTGGGGTACACTGAAGCTTTCTTT.

Worth noting for this clone: The same CDR3 arises from other DNA sequences in this sample as well. The rearrangement links TRBV6-1 to TRBJ1-2; D is possibly TRBD1 (5 bases). Germline V lookup: CDR1 MNHNS, CDR2 SASEGT. The CDR3 is 13 amino acids. With 2 bases removed from V and 7 bases from J, the gap between germline ends came to 11 bases. This CDR3 is CASSETGVGGYTF. Here the CDR3 DNA reads TGTGCCAGCAGTGAAACAGGTGTGGGTGGCTACACCTTC.

The chain uses TRBV6-1 and TRBJ1-2, with TRBD1 identical over 7 bases. Germline V gene sequence: CDR1 MNHNS, CDR2 SASEGT. Losses at the gene ends were 8 bases for V and 5 bases for J; bases not matched to a gene: 2. The CDR3 spans 11 residues. The CDR3 nucleotides read TGTGCCAGCGGGACAGTTTATGGCTACACCTTC. Its protein is CASGTVYGYTF.

As DNA, the CDR3 is TGCAGCGTTGTCGAGGGGTCGGGAAACATTCAGTACTTC. Its translation is CSVVEGSGNIQYF. The V gene is TRBV29-1, the J gene TRBJ2-4; D might be TRBD1 or TRBD2, each matching 5 bases. The CDR3 runs 13 residues. With 4 bases removed from V and 6 bases from J, the gap between germline ends came to 13 bases. CDR1 SQVTM and CDR2 ANQGSEA come from the germline V gene.

The V gene is TRBV19, the J gene TRBJ2-1; D is uncertain. From germline, CDR1 is LNHDA and CDR2 SQIVND (reference sequence). V was cut by 2 bases and J by 8 bases, with 10 bases left in between. The CDR3 length is 13 residues. The CDR3 coding sequence is TGTGCCAGTAGTATATGGGGAAAGTATGAGCAGTTCTTC. It yields the protein CASSIWGKYEQFF.

The CDR3 DNA reads TGTGCCAGCAGCCCCACCGGGGCGGGGACAGATACGCAGTATTTT. Translated, it gives CASSPTGAGTDTQYF. The chain uses TRBV6-5 and TRBJ2-3; TRBD2 might be the D (6 bases). Trimming removed 6 bases from V and 3 bases from J, with 16 bases in between. CDR3 size: 15 residues. Germline assignment: CDR1 MNHEY and CDR2 SVGAGI.

The genes are TRBV4-3 and TRBJ2-3, with TRBD2 matching 7 bases. The CDR3 extends over 15 amino acids. J gave up 4 bases and V 1 base, and 5 bases lay outside the gene matches. Per the germline V gene, CDR1 is LGHNA and CDR2 is YSLEER. In DNA, the CDR3 is TGCGCCAGCAGCCAAGTGTCGCGGGAGTCAGATACGCAGTATTTT. As protein: CASSQVSRESDTQYF.

The V call is TRBV2, the J call TRBJ1-4; 10 bases line up with TRBD1. The V segment lost 11 bases and the J segment 5 bases; nucleotides outside the gene matches: 8. The germline gives CDR1 SNHLY, CDR2 FYNNEI. The CDR3 covers 14 residues. The CDR3 region has the DNA TGTGCCGCGAGGGACAGGGGCGGGAATGAAAAACTGTTTTTT. Translation: CAARDRGGNEKLFF.

The chain recombines TRBV9 with TRBJ2-7, with D hard to call. Germline lookup yields CDR1 SGDLS and CDR2 YYNGEE. Deletions cut 5 bases from V and 2 bases from J, with 11 bases between. This CDR3 is 13 amino acids long. Here the CDR3 reads CASSGSRPYEQYF. The CDR3 DNA is TGTGCCAGCAGTGGGTCCCGCCCCTACGAGCAGTACTTC.

The V and J genes are TRBV19 and TRBJ1-5; D is perhaps TRBD1 (5 bases). The CDR3 is made up of 16 amino acids. V shed 0 bases and J shed 9 bases, with 18 bases lying between them. Germline lookup yields CDR1 LNHDA and CDR2 SQIVND (reference sequence). CDR3 nucleotide sequence: TGTGCCAGTAGTATAGAAGTCGGGCGGGGCATGATGCCCCAGCATTTT. It encodes CASSIEVGRGMMPQHF.

The chain recombines TRBV11-2 with TRBJ2-7, with unresolved D. The V end lost 5 bases, the J end lost 5 bases, and 19 bases lay between the germline ends. The CDR3 length is 15 residues. Germline V gene sequence: CDR1 SGHAT, CDR2 FQNNGV. The CDR3 nucleotides read TGTGCCAGCAGCCGCGTCTCCAGCGCTCCTCACGAGCAGTACTTC. This gives the protein CASSRVSSAPHEQYF.

The chain employs TRBV4-1 and TRBJ2-5; TRBD2 is a possible D gene (5 bases). V was clipped by 5 bases and J by 2 bases, with 15 bases between them. The CDR3 has 15 amino acids. The V gene's germline CDR1 is MGHRA and CDR2 YSYEKL. CDR3 in amino acids: CASSLTMRGQETQYF. The CDR3 DNA sequence: TGCGCCAGCAGCTTGACTATGCGAGGACAAGAGACCCAGTACTTC.

This clone came up once. The chain joins TRBV5-6 to TRBJ2-1; the match to TRBD1 covers 8 bases. This CDR3 comprises 14 residues. Germline V lookup: CDR1 SGHDT, CDR2 YYEEEE. The V and J ends lost 4 bases and 4 bases, in that order; junction bases with no gene match: 4. In DNA form, the CDR3 reads TGTGCCAGCAGCGCCGACAGGGGTTACAATGAGCAGTTCTTC. Translating it yields CASSADRGYNEQFF. Variable domain in full (rest from reference TRBV5-6 and TRBJ2-1): DAGVTQSPTHLIKTRGQQVTLRCSPKSGHDTVSWYQQALGQGPQFIFQYYEEEERQRGNFPDRFSGHQFPNYSSELNVNALLLGDSALYLCASSADRGYNEQFFGPGTRLTVL.